This T cell receptor (beta chain) was documented in a study of T cells in Graves' hyperthyroidism and ophthalmopathy. Turning to the study itself: Once the initial diagnosis was made, peripheral blood was obtained before any treatment. Study findings and constraints: Patients with ophthalmopathy were separated from those with stable hyperthyroidism by a 13 V-J model.

There are many counts of this clonotype. Its matching antigen is unknown. The V end was cut by 8 bases, the J end by 2 bases, with 9 bases between. Germline values: CDR1 SNHLY, CDR2 FYNNEI. The CDR3 has 13 amino acids. Amplified TCR beta CDR3 regions derived from RNA transcripts. During a first-round RT-PCR of the TCR CDR3, the HTBI primer set was used. TCRdb reprocessed the multiplex PCR reads with MiXCR, giving one entry per CDR3 protein. The sample has about 720,000 distinct CDR3 sequences, around a sixth seen once. This receptor was identified in a woman aged 50 to 60 with Graves' hyperthyroidism that later progressed to Graves' ophthalmopathy. The chain uses TRBV2 and TRBJ1-4; possible D gene TRBD1, 5 bases. The material sequenced was blood. CDR3 sequence (DNA): TGTGCCAGCCGCCGGGACACTAATGAAAAACTGTTTTTT. This translates into CASRRDTNEKLFF. The full variable domain, with the rest looked up from reference TRBV2 and TRBJ1-4, is EPEVTQTPSHQVTQMGQEVILRCVPISNHLYFYWYRQILGQKVEFLVSFYNNEISEKSEIFDDQFSVERPDGSNFTLKIRSTKLEDSAMYFCASRRDTNEKLFFGSGTQLSVL.